This T cell receptor (beta chain) was sequenced during a study of blood T cell repertoires in COVID-19. Overall study: Sites across the United States, Italy and Spain contributed samples from acute and convalescent COVID-19. The analysed material was cDNA or gDNA that came from T cells, B-cell-depleted T cells, or PBMCs.

Study processing details: Amplification from reference gene primers served as the basis for estimated nucleated cell counts. TCRdb keeps only in-frame clones here, not all; method: immunoSEQ multiplex PCR. For V, J and clone size, that table is used; D and trimming come from the DNA. This repertoire shows 150,000 to 200,000 clones, about 81% found once; its top ten account for roughly a tenth. The receptor's source is a human donor in a cohort sampled during active COVID-19. The sample consisted of peripheral blood.

In nucleotides, the CDR3 is TGTGCCTGGAGGCCACAGGGGGTTGAAAACATTCAGTACTTC. Residues: CAWRPQGVENIQYF. The J gene is TRBJ2-4, the V gene TRBV30; TRBD1 matches at 8 bases. Germline lookup yields CDR1 GTSNPN and CDR2 SVGIG (reference sequence). There are 14 residues in the CDR3. The junction had 6 bases not matched to a gene; V was cut back by 3 bases and J by 5 bases.